This TCR beta chain was identified during a study of T cells in Graves' hyperthyroidism and ophthalmopathy. Template material for amplifying TCR beta CDR3 regions consisted of RNA transcripts. First-round RT-PCR targeting the TCR CDR3 was performed with the HTBI primer set. TCRdb independently ran MiXCR on the multiplex PCR reads; one entry per CDR3 protein. The repertoire holds 250,000 to 300,000 distinct CDR3 sequences, with roughly a fifth as singletons. The sequenced sample was blood. The clonotype was recovered from a man aged 45 to 65 with Graves' ophthalmopathy.

CDR3 loop: CASSSSPRRDEQYF. For the CDR3, the DNA is TGTGCCAGTAGTAGTAGCCCACGGAGAGACGAGCAGTACTTC. The chain is built from TRBV19 and TRBJ2-7; D is unresolved. V lost 4 bases and J lost 5, with 15 bases in between. This CDR3 is built from 14 residues. Germline assignment: CDR1 LNHDA and CDR2 SQIVND (reference sequence).